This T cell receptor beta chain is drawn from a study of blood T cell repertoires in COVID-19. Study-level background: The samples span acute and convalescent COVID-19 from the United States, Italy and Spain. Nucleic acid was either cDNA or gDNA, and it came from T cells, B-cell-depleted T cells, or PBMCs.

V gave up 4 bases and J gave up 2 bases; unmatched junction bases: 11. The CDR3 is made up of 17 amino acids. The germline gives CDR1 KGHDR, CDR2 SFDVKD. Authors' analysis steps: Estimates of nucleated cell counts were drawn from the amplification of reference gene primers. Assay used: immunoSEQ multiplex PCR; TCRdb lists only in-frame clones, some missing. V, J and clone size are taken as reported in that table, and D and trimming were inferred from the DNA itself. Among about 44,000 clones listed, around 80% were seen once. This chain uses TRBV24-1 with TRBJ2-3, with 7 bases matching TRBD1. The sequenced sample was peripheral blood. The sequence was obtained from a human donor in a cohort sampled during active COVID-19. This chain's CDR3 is CATSEPGPRGFTDTQYF. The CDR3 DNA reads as TGTGCCACCAGTGAGCCGGGCCCCAGGGGGTTCACAGATACGCAGTATTTT.